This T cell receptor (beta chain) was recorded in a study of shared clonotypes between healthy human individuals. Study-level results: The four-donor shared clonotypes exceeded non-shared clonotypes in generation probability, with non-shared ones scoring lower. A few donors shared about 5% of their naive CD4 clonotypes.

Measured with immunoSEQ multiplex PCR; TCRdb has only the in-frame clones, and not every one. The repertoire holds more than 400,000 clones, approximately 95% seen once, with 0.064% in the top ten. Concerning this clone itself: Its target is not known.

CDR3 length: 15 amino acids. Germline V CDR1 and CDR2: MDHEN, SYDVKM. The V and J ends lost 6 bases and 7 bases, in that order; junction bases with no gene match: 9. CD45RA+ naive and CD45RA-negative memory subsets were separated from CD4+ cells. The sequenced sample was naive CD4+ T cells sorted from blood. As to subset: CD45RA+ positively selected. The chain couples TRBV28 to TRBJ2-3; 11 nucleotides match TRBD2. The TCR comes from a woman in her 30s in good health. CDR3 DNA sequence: TGTGCCAGCAGCATTTTAGCGGGAGGGCCGAATACGCAGTATTTT. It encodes CASSILAGGPNTQYF.